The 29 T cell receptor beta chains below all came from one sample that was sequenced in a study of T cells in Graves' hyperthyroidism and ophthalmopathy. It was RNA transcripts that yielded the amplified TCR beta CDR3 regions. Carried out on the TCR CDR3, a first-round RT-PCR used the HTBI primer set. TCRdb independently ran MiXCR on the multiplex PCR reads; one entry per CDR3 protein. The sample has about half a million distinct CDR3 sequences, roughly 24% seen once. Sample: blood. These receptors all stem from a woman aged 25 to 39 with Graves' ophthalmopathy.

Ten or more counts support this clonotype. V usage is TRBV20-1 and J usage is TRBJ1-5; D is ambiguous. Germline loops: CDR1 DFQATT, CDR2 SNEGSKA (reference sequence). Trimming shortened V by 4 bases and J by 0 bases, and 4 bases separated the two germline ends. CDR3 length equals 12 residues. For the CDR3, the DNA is TGCAGTGCTATAGGTAGCAATCAGCCCCAGCATTTT. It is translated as CSAIGSNQPQHF.

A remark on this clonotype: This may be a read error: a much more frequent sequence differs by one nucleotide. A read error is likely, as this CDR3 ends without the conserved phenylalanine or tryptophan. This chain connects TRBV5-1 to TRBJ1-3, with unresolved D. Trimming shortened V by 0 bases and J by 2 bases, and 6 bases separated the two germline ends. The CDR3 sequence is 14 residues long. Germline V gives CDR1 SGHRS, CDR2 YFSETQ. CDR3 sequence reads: CASSLDGTGNTIYV. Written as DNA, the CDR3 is TGCGCCAGCAGCTTGGACGGGACTGGAAACACCATATATGTT.

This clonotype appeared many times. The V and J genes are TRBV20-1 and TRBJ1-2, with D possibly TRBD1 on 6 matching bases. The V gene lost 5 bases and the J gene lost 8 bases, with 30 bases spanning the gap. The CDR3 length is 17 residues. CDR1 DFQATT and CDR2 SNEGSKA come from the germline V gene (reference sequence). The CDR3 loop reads CSAPLGGQGSASRGYTF. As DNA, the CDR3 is TGCAGTGCTCCCTTAGGGGGGCAGGGGTCCGCTTCGCGGGGCTACACCTTC.

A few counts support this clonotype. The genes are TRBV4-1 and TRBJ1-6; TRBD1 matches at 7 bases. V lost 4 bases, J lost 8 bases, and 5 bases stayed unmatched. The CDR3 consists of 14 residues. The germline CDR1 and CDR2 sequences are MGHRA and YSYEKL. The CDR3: CASSPTGLHSPLHF. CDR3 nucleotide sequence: TGCGCCAGCAGCCCGACAGGGTTGCATTCACCCCTCCACTTT.

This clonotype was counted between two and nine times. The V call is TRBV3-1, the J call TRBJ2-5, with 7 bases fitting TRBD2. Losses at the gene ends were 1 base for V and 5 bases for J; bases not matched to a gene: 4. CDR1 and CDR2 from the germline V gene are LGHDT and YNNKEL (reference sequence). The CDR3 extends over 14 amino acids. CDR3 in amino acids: CASSQVGLEETQYF. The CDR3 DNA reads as TGTGCCAGCAGCCAAGTAGGACTAGAGGAGACCCAGTACTTC.

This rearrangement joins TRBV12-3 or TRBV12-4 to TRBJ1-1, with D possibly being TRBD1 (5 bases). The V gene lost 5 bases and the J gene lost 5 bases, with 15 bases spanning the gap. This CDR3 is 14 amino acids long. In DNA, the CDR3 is TGTGCCAGCAGTACCTCCACTGGGGGGACTGAAGCTTTCTTT. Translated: CASSTSTGGTEAFF.

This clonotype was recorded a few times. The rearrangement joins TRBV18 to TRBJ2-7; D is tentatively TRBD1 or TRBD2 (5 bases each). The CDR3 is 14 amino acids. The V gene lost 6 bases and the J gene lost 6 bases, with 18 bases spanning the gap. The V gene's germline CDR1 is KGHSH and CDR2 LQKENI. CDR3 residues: CASSLGGGEGEQYF. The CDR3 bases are TGTGCCAGCTCGTTGGGTGGGGGAGAAGGCGAGCAGTACTTC.

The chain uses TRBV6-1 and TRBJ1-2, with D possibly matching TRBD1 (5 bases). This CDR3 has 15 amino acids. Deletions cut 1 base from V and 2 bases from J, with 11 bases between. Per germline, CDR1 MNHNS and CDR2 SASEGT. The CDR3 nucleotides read TGTGCCAGCAGTGAAGTGGGGGGAGGGAACTATGGCTACACCTTC. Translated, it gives CASSEVGGGNYGYTF.

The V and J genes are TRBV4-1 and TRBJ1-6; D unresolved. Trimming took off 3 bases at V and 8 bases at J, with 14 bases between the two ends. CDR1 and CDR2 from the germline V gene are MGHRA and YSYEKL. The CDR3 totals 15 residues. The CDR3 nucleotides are TGCGCCAGCAGCCAGCTGAGACCGGATTATTCACCCCTCCACTTT. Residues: CASSQLRPDYSPLHF.

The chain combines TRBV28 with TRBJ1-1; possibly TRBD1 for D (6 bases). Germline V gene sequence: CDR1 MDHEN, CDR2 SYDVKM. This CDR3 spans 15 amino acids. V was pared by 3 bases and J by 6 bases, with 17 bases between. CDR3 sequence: CASSLIVWGAAEAFF. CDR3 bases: TGTGCCAGCAGTTTGATTGTGTGGGGGGCTGCTGAAGCTTTCTTT.

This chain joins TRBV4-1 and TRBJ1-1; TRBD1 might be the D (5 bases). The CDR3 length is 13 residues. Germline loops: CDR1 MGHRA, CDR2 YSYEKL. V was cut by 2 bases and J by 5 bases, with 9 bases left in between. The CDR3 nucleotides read TGCGCCAGCAGCCAACAAGAGGGGACTGAAGCTTTCTTT. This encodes CASSQQEGTEAFF.

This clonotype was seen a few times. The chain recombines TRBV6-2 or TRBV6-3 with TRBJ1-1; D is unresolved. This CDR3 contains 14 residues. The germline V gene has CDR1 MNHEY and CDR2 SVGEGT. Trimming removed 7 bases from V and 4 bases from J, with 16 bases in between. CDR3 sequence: CASTRVEGSTEAFF. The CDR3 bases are TGTGCCAGCACACGCGTGGAGGGAAGCACTGAAGCTTTCTTT.

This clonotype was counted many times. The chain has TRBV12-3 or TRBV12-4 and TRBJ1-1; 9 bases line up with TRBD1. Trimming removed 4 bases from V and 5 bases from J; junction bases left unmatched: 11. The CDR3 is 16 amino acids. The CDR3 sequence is CASSSWSGTGITEAFF. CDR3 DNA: TGTGCCAGCAGTTCTTGGTCCGGGACAGGGATTACTGAAGCTTTCTTT.

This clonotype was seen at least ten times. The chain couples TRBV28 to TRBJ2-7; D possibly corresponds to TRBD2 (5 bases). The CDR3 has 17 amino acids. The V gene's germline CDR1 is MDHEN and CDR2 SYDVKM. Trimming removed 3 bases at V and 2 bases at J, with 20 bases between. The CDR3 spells CASSFPSLGVTTYEQYF. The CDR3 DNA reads TGTGCCAGCAGTTTTCCCTCCCTGGGAGTTACGACCTACGAGCAGTACTTC.

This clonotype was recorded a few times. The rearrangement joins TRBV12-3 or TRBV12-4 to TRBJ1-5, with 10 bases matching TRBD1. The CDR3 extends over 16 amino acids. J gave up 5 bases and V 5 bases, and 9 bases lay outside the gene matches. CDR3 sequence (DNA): TGTGCCAGCAGTAACCGCGGACAGGGGGGGTATCAGCCCCAGCATTTT. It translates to CASSNRGQGGYQPQHF.

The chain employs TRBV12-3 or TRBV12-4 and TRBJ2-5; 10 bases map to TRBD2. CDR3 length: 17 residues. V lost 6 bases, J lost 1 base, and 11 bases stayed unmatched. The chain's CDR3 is CASSRGGLAGAQETQYF. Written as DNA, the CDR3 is TGTGCCAGCAGCCGCGGAGGGCTAGCGGGGGCCCAAGAGACCCAGTACTTC.

The CDR3 spells CATREGGGKINEQYF. CDR3 DNA sequence: TGTGCCACCCGGGAAGGGGGGGGCAAGATCAACGAGCAGTACTTC. The rearrangement links TRBV6-1 to TRBJ2-7; a weak D match, TRBD2 (7 bases). Trimming removed 10 bases at V and 5 bases at J, with 24 bases between. Germline loops: CDR1 MNHNS, CDR2 SASEGT. CDR3 length: 15 residues.

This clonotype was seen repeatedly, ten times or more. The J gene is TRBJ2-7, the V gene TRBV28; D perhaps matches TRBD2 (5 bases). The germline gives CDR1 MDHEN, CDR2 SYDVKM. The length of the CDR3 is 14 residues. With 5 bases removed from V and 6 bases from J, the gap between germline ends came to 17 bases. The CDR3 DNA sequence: TGTGCCAGCAGTCCCCCCCCCCAAGGGAGCGAGCAGTACTTC. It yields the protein CASSPPPQGSEQYF.

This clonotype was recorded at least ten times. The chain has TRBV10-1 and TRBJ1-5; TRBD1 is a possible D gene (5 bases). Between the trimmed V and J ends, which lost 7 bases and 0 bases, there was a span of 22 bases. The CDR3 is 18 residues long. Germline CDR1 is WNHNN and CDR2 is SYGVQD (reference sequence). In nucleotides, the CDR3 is TGCGCCAGCACCGGAAGGGATCGATGGGGGGATAGCAATCAGCCCCAGCATTTT. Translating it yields CASTGRDRWGDSNQPQHF.

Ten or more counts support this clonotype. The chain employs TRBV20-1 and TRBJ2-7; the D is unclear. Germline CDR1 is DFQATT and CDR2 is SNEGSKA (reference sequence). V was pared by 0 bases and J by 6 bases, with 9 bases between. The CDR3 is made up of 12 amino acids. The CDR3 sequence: CSAREVLSEQYF. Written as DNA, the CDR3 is TGCAGTGCTAGAGAGGTCTTATCCGAGCAGTACTTC.

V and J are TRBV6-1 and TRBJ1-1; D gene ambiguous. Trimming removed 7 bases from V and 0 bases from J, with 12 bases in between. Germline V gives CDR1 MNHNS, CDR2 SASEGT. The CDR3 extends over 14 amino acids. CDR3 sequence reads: CASTTGKMNTEAFF. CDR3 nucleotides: TGTGCCAGCACCACGGGGAAAATGAACACTGAAGCTTTCTTT.

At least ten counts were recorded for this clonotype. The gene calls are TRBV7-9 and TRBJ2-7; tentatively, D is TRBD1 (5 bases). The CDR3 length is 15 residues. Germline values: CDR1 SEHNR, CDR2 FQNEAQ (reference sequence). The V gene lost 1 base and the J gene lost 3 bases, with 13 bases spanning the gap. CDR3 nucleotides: TGTGCCAGCAGCTTAGTAGGTGTAGGGGTCTACGAGCAGTACTTC. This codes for CASSLVGVGVYEQYF.

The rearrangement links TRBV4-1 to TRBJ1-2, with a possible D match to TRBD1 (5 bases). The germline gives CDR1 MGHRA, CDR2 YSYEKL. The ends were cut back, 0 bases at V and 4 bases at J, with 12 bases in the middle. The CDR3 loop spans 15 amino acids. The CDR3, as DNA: TGCGCCAGCAGCCAAGATGGGGGAGGGTCCTATGGCTACACCTTC. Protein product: CASSQDGGGSYGYTF.

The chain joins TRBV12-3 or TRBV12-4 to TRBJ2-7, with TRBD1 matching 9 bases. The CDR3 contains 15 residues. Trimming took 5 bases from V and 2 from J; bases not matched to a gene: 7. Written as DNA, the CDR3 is TGTGCCAGCAGTCCCCCCGGGACAGGGCCCTACGAGCAGTACTTC. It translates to CASSPPGTGPYEQYF.

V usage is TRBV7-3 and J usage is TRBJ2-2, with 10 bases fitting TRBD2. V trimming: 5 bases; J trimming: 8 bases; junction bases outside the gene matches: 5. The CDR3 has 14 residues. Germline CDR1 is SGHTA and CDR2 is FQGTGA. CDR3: CASSAGLAMGELFF. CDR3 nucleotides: TGTGCCAGCAGCGCGGGACTAGCGATGGGGGAGCTGTTTTTT.

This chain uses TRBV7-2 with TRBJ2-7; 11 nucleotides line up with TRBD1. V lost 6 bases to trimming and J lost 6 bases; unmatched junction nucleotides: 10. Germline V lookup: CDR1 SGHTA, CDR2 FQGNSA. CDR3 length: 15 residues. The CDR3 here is CASSAPGQGGREQYF. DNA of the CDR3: TGTGCCAGCAGTGCCCCGGGACAGGGGGGGCGCGAGCAGTACTTC.

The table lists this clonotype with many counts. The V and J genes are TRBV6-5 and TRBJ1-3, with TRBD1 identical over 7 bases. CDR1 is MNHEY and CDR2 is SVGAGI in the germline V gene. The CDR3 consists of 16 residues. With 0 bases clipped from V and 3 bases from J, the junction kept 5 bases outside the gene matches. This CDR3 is CASSYSSPGGGNTIYF. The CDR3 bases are TGTGCCAGCAGTTACTCGAGTCCAGGGGGTGGAAACACCATATATTTT.

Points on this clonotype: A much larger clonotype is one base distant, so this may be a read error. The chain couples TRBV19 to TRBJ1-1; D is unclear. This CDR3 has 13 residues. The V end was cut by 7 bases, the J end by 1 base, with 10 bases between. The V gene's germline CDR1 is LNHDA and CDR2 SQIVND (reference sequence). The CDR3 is CASKNARNTEAFF. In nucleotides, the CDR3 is TGTGCCAGTAAAAACGCGCGGAACACTGAAGCTTTCTTT.

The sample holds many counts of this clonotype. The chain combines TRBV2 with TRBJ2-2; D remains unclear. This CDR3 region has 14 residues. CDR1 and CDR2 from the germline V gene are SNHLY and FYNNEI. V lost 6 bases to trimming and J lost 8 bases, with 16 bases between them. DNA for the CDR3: TGTGCCAGCAGCCGCGACTCCGGACGGGGGGAGCTGTTTTTT. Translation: CASSRDSGRGELFF.